What follows is one T cell receptor beta chain and its context. PCR primers comprised 60 Vbeta and 13 Jbeta primers. Sequencing used immunoSEQ multiplex PCR; TCRdb keeps in-frame clones, though not all of them. The data hold about 180,000 clones, with less than 80% observed a single time. This CDR3 spans 15 amino acids. In germline, CDR1 is GTSNPN, CDR2 SVGIG (reference sequence). The ends lost 5 bases at V and 1 base at J; junction bases unmatched: 6. These data belong to a study of cytomegalovirus exposure and HLA in healthy donors. The receptor was isolated from a man in his late teens or twenties in good health and CMV-seronegative. Source material: PBMCs. The rearrangement links TRBV30 to TRBJ1-2; TRBD1 matches 11 bases. CDR3 in amino acids: CAWGDRGLNNYGYTF. CDR3 in DNA: TGTGCCTGGGGGGACAGGGGGTTAAATAACTATGGCTACACCTTC.